The rows below give T cell receptor beta chains drawn from one sample of a study of cytomegalovirus exposure and HLA in healthy donors. The assay was immunoSEQ multiplex PCR, and TCRdb's table has in-frame clones only and misses some. Found here are about 170,000 clones, around four fifths of them singletons; the top ten hold about 2.9%. The material sequenced was PBMCs. Receptors were obtained from a female donor in good health and CMV-seronegative. The CDR3 runs from the conserved cysteine through the conserved F or W. Fields, in order: clone size, J gene, V gene, D gene, CDR3 DNA, CDR3 protein. The D gene is left open where the match is weak. The size of a clone is reported for some rows only, either as once, few or many, or as a class for expanded clones.

NA,TRBJ1-3,TRBV6-6,NA,TGTGCCAGCAGCAGACAACCAGGCTCTGGAAACACCATATATTTT,CASSRQPGSGNTIYF
NA,TRBJ1-3,TRBV5-1,NA,TGCGCCAGCAGCTTGGCACAGGGTTCTGGAAACACCATATATTTT,CASSLAQGSGNTIYF
NA,TRBJ1-4,TRBV11-2,TRBD1,TGTGCCAGCAGCCCCCGGGACAGGGGAGGCTATGAAAAACTGTTTTTT,CASSPRDRGGYEKLFF
NA,TRBJ2-1,TRBV6-5,TRBD2,TGTGCCAGCAGTTTATTAGCGGGGTACAATGAGCAGTTCTTC,CASSLLAGYNEQFF
NA,TRBJ2-1,TRBV19,TRBD2,TGTGCCAGTAGTCCGGGGACTAGCGGGATAGAGGGTGAGCAGTTCTTC,CASSPGTSGIEGEQFF
NA,TRBJ1-4,TRBV2,NA,TGTGCCAGCAGTGAAGCGATTGGGCAGGGGTCTGAAAAACTGTTTTTT,CASSEAIGQGSEKLFF
NA,TRBJ2-3,TRBV6-1,NA,TGTGCCAGCAGTGAATTAGGGGGAGCGGTAGCAGATACGCAGTATTTT,CASSELGGAVADTQYF
NA,TRBJ2-7,TRBV10-3,TRBD2,TGTGCCATCAGTGGGGTTGCGGGGGGCTCCTACGAGCAGTACTTC,CAISGVAGGSYEQYF
NA,TRBJ2-1,TRBV14,TRBD1,TGTGCCATCACTCCGAGGGACAGACTAAACAATGAGCAGTTCTTC,CAITPRDRLNNEQFF
NA,TRBJ2-5,TRBV7-2,NA,TGTGCCAGCAGCTTAGCTTTGGTCAGGGACCAAGAGACCCAGTACTTC,CASSLALVRDQETQYF
NA,TRBJ1-2,TRBV6-6,NA,TGTGCCAGCAGTTGGGGGGACCTGGACTATGGCTACACCTTC,CASSWGDLDYGYTF
NA,TRBJ1-4,TRBV4-1,NA,TGCGCCAGCAGCCTCATCTCAATAGCCGGAGAAAAACTGTTTTTT,CASSLISIAGEKLFF
once,TRBJ2-3,TRBV29-1,TRBD1,TGCAGCGTTGAAGGTCCTAGGGGGCCCGGCACAGATACGCAGTATTTT,CSVEGPRGPGTDTQYF
NA,TRBJ1-3,TRBV7-8,TRBD1,TGTGCCAGCAGCATTCAGACAGGGAGCTCTGGAAACACCATATATTTT,CASSIQTGSSGNTIYF
NA,TRBJ1-2,TRBV7-3,NA,TGTGCCAGCAGCTTAACGGGGGCCTATGGCTACACCTTC,CASSLTGAYGYTF
NA,TRBJ1-1,TRBV28,NA,TGTGCCAGCAGTTTACTGATGGGGGGTCTTTCTCGGGACACTGAAGCTTTCTTT,CASSLLMGGLSRDTEAFF
NA,TRBJ2-3,TRBV7-3,NA,TGTGCCAGCAGGCTTAGAGAGACAGATACGCAGTATTTT,CASRLRETDTQYF
NA,TRBJ2-7,TRBV10-3,NA,TGTGCCATCAGTGAGCCCGTCCTAACGGGGGAGCAGTACTTC,CAISEPVLTGEQYF
NA,TRBJ1-2,TRBV4-3,NA,TGCGCCAGCAGCCAAGATGGGGGGTATGGCTACACCTTC,CASSQDGGYGYTF
NA,TRBJ2-7,TRBV7-9,NA,TGTGCCAGCAGCTTAGGATCGACAGCCTACGAGCAGTACTTC,CASSLGSTAYEQYF
NA,TRBJ2-6,TRBV5-1,NA,TGCGCCAGCAGCCTACAGGGAGGGGCCAACGTCCTGACTTTC,CASSLQGGANVLTF
NA,TRBJ1-5,TRBV29-1,TRBD1,TGCAGCGCCAAGGAGGACAGGGGGAGCAATCAGCCCCAGCATTTT,CSAKEDRGSNQPQHF
NA,TRBJ2-5,TRBV18,TRBD1,TGTGCCAGCTCACCGGGACAGGGAGAGACCCAGTACTTC,CASSPGQGETQYF
once,TRBJ2-2,TRBV9,NA,TGTGCCAGCAGCCCTTCGGGACATTCGACCGGGGAGCTGTTTTTT,CASSPSGHSTGELFF
once,TRBJ1-2,TRBV4-2,NA,TGTGCCAGCAGCCAAGAGGTACACATCAACTATGGCTACACCTTC,CASSQEVHINYGYTF